The clone carrying this T cell receptor beta chain was observed once. This sample was taken from a study of blood T cell repertoires in COVID-19. On the study more broadly: The United States, Italy and Spain provided the acute and convalescent COVID-19 samples. Sources were T cells, B-cell-depleted T cells, or PBMCs; the material itself was cDNA or gDNA.

In the source study's methods: Estimates of nucleated cell counts were drawn from the amplification of reference gene primers. Clones were read by immunoSEQ multiplex PCR, and TCRdb kept only the in-frame ones, dropping some. Clone size and the V and J calls come from that table; the DNA yielded D and trimming. Seen here are some 100,000 clones, 86% observed once, and the top ten hold around 10%. The source of this sequence is a man aged 45-65 years with acute or convalescent COVID-19. Material for sequencing was peripheral blood.

The CDR3 bases are TGTGCCAGCAGTTTATCTGCGGGGGCGTCTGGAAACACCATATATTTT. This encodes CASSLSAGASGNTIYF. The V gene is TRBV27, the J gene TRBJ1-3, with D maybe TRBD1 (6 bases). The CDR3 contains 16 residues. Trimming removed 0 bases from V and 1 base from J, with 10 bases in between. Germline CDR1 MNHEY, CDR2 SMNVEV (reference sequence).